Presented here are 31 T cell receptor beta chains from one specimen sequenced in a study of molecular identifiers for immune sequencing clone quantification. Via MiXCR, TCRdb re-called the PCR reads, giving one row per CDR3 protein. Altogether approximately 100,000 distinct CDR3 sequences are present, roughly a third being singletons, with the ten largest covering around 3.9%. Source material: naive CD8+ T cells from blood, with Jurkat cell RNA spiked in. Subset given: FACS-sorted CD8+CD4-CCR7+CD45RA+ naive T cells. The receptors here all came from a human donor in good health. Some libraries in this study had Jurkat cell RNA spiked in.

There are many counts of this clonotype. V and J are TRBV6-5 and TRBJ1-3; D call uncertain. Trimming took off 6 bases at V and 2 bases at J, with 5 bases between the two ends. CDR1 MNHEY and CDR2 SVGAGI come from the germline V gene. The CDR3 is 12 amino acids. In DNA, the CDR3 is TGTGCCAGCAGCCCCACTGGAAACACCATATATTTT. It is translated as CASSPTGNTIYF.

This clonotype was seen just once. V gene TRBV2 combines with J gene TRBJ2-7; the D gene is possibly TRBD2 (5 bases). From germline, CDR1 is SNHLY and CDR2 FYNNEI. Trimming took 8 bases from V and 6 from J, leaving 11 bases between them. This CDR3 has 11 amino acids. The CDR3 nucleotides read TGTGCCAGCGGACTGGTCCCCGAGCAGTACTTC. Its protein product is CASGLVPEQYF.

The gene calls are TRBV5-1 and TRBJ1-4; no definite D call. Trimming pared 1 base from V and 4 bases from J, leaving 11 bases between. Germline loops: CDR1 SGHRS, CDR2 YFSETQ. The CDR3 covers 15 residues. DNA for the CDR3: TGCGCCAGCAGCTTGTCGGTAGGGATTAATGAAAAACTGTTTTTT. Encoded protein: CASSLSVGINEKLFF. Using reference TRBV5-1 and TRBJ1-4 for the parts outside the CDR3, the full variable domain is KAGVTQTPRYLIKTRGQQVTLSCSPISGHRSVSWYQQTPGQGLQFLFEYFSETQRNKGNFPGRFSGRQFSNSRSEMNVSTLELGDSALYLCASSLSVGINEKLFFGSGTQLSVL.

The chain has TRBV4-1 and TRBJ2-2, with D maybe TRBD2 (5 bases). Germline lookup yields CDR1 MGHRA and CDR2 YSYEKL. This CDR3 is built from 17 residues. V was shortened by 4 bases and J by 0 bases, with 15 bases between the two germline ends. The CDR3 DNA reads TGCGCCAGCAGCCGAGGGCCGGCCCGAGCGAACACCGGGGAGCTGTTTTTT. Translating gives CASSRGPARANTGELFF.

Comments on this clonotype: At one end the junction does not follow the germline gene, possibly because of a read error. This rearrangement joins TRBV12-3 or TRBV12-4 to TRBJ2-1; TRBD2 matches 8 bases. The CDR3 runs to 14 residues. This chain's CDR3 is CASSLLLADKEQFF. In DNA form, the CDR3 reads TGTGCCAGCAGTTTACTACTAGCGGACAAAGAGCAGTTCTTC.

Worth noting for this clonotype: One end of the junction varies from germline; a read error may be responsible. V and J are TRBV28 and TRBJ2-2, with D perhaps assigned TRBD1 or TRBD2 (5 bases each). The CDR3 has 15 amino acids. The V gene's germline CDR1 is MDHEN and CDR2 SYDVKM. The CDR3 coding sequence is TGTGCCAGCAGGTCCGGGGCAGAGAACATCGGGGAGCTGATTTTT. It is translated as CASRSGAENIGELIF.

The V gene is TRBV7-6, the J gene TRBJ2-3, with 8 bases lining up with TRBD1. Looked up from germline, CDR1 is SGHVS and CDR2 is FNYEAQ. The CDR3 is 16 amino acids. V shed 3 bases, J shed 2 bases, and the junction held 7 bases outside the gene matches. The CDR3 reads CASSFLPGQDTDTQYF. The CDR3 nucleotides read TGTGCCAGCAGCTTCCTACCGGGACAGGACACAGATACGCAGTATTTT.

Points on this clonotype: This may arise from a read error, as a much more abundant clone is one base away. V usage is TRBV2 and J usage is TRBJ1-1; perhaps TRBD1 as D (5 bases). From germline, CDR1 is SNHLY and CDR2 FYNNEI. V lost 5 bases and J lost 8, with 18 bases in between. This CDR3 is 14 amino acids long. The CDR3 spells CASSNQGLSWEAFF. The CDR3 DNA is TGTGCCAGCAGTAATCAGGGCTTATCCTGGGAAGCTTTCTTT.

V is TRBV4-2 and J is TRBJ2-7; D is uncertain. CDR3 length: 13 amino acids. Germline lookup yields CDR1 LGHNA and CDR2 YNFKEQ. The V gene lost 0 bases and the J gene lost 3 bases, with 6 bases spanning the gap. The CDR3 region has the DNA TGTGCCAGCAGCCAAGATAAGGTCTACGAGCAGTACTTC. Protein: CASSQDKVYEQYF.

A remark on this clonotype: One end of the junction is discordant with germline, which a read error may explain. The gene calls are TRBV28 and TRBJ2-7; D possibly corresponds to TRBD1 (6 bases). Per the germline V gene, CDR1 is MDHEN and CDR2 is SYDVKM. This CDR3 contains 13 residues. The CDR3 is CASSLRTVYAQYF. The CDR3 DNA follows: TGTGCCAGCAGTTTACGGACAGTCTACGCGCAGTACTTC.

Concerning this clonotype itself: A single base separates this from a much larger clone, so it may be a read error. The chain joins TRBV7-2 to TRBJ2-1, with D possibly being TRBD2 (6 bases). Germline-derived CDR1 and CDR2 are SGHTA and FQGNSA. The CDR3 contains 18 residues. The CDR3: CASSFDSRRRAVDVEQLF. DNA of the CDR3: TGTGCCAGCAGCTTTGACTCGCGGAGGAGGGCTGTTGACGTTGAGCAGCTCTTC.

This clonotype showed up just a few times. The chain joins TRBV27 to TRBJ1-5; D remains ambiguous. Germline CDR1 reads MNHEY; CDR2 reads SMNVEV (reference sequence). Trimming shortened V by 5 bases and J by 3 bases, and 11 bases separated the two germline ends. The CDR3 runs to 14 residues. CDR3 nucleotide sequence: TGTGCCAGCAGTCCCGGGGTGGACAATCAGCCCCAGCATTTT. Its translation is CASSPGVDNQPQHF.

This clonotype came up once. Likely a read error: the CDR3 ends without its conserved phenylalanine or tryptophan. The rearrangement links TRBV28 to TRBJ2-7; D is unresolved. This CDR3 contains 13 residues. Trimming took 3 bases from V and 0 from J, leaving 6 bases between them. Germline V gives CDR1 MDHEN, CDR2 SYDVKM. The CDR3 sequence is CASSFRFSYEQYI. The CDR3 DNA is TGTGCCAGCAGTTTTCGCTTCTCCTACGAGCAGTACATC.

This chain joins TRBV9 and TRBJ2-7, with a possible D match to TRBD1 (5 bases). The ends were cut back, 0 bases at V and 0 bases at J, with 7 bases in the middle. Germline V lookup: CDR1 SGDLS, CDR2 YYNGEE. This CDR3 contains 14 residues. The CDR3 region is CASSVATGSYEQYF. In DNA form, the CDR3 reads TGTGCCAGCAGCGTAGCTACAGGCTCCTACGAGCAGTACTTC.

This clonotype was observed at least ten times. This chain uses TRBV28 with TRBJ2-2; D may match TRBD1 or TRBD2 (5 bases each). Deletions cut 6 bases from V and 3 bases from J, with 17 bases between. This CDR3 contains 16 residues. Germline V lookup: CDR1 MDHEN, CDR2 SYDVKM. CDR3: CASRPPGPDDTGELFF. The CDR3 nucleotides are TGTGCCAGCAGACCCCCGGGACCGGACGACACCGGGGAGCTGTTTTTT. Variable domain in full (rest from reference TRBV28 and TRBJ2-2): DVKVTQSSRYLVKRTGEKVFLECVQDMDHENMFWYRQDPGLGLRLIYFSYDVKMKEKGDIPEGYSVSREKKERFSLILESASTNQTSMYLCASRPPGPDDTGELFFGEGSRLTVL.

This clonotype was counted between two and nine times. This chain joins TRBV28 and TRBJ2-3; 14 nucleotides agree with TRBD2. Trimming took 4 bases from V and 1 from J; bases not matched to a gene: 4. The CDR3 has 17 amino acids. Germline CDR1 and CDR2: MDHEN and SYDVKM. The CDR3 bases are TGTGCCAGCAGTTGGGGACTAGCGGGAGAAGGCACAGATACGCAGTATTTT. Translated: CASSWGLAGEGTDTQYF.

Details on this clonotype: Just one base apart from a much larger clone, this may be a read error. The chain links TRBV4-1 to TRBJ1-1; 7 bases are a match to TRBD1. This CDR3 is built from 15 residues. Per the germline V gene, CDR1 is MGHRA and CDR2 is YSYEKL. The CDR3 DNA is TGCGCCAGCAGCCCGGAACAGGGGATGAACACTGAAGCTTCCTTT. This gives the protein CASSPEQGMNTEASF.

This clonotype turned up a few times. The chain recombines TRBV7-6 with TRBJ2-5; 12 nucleotides line up with TRBD2. CDR3 length: 20 amino acids. Germline V gene data show CDR1 as SGHVS and CDR2 as FNYEAQ. V lost 5 bases to trimming and J lost 5 bases; unmatched junction nucleotides: 21. The CDR3 region is CASSSGRFELTSGSRETQYF. In DNA, the CDR3 is TGTGCCAGCAGCAGCGGACGGTTTGAGTTGACTAGCGGGAGTCGGGAGACCCAGTACTTC. The variable domain in full, completed from reference TRBV7-6 and TRBJ2-5, reads GAGVSQSPRYKVTKRGQDVALRCDPISGHVSLYWYRQALGQGPEFLTYFNYEAQQDKSGLPNDRFSAERPEGSISTLTIQRTEQRDSAMYRCASSSGRFELTSGSRETQYFGPGTRLLVL.

As for this clonotype: Germline and junction disagree at one end, which may indicate a read error. The chain recombines TRBV19 with TRBJ2-2, with D possibly being TRBD2 (5 bases). Germline V gives CDR1 LNHDA, CDR2 SQIVND (reference sequence). The CDR3 is 12 residues long. In DNA form, the CDR3 reads TGTGCCAGTAGTTTCCAGCCCGGGGAGCTGATTTTT. Residues: CASSFQPGELIF.

To note about this clonotype: Since a much larger clone is just one base distant, this may be a read error. The chain is built from TRBV28 and TRBJ1-1, with D maybe TRBD1 (5 bases). The CDR3 extends over 12 amino acids. Deletions cut 4 bases from V and 8 bases from J, with 11 bases between. The germline gives CDR1 MDHEN, CDR2 SYDVKM. The CDR3 region is CASSWTREEAFF. The CDR3 region has the DNA TGTGCCAGCAGTTGGACACGGGAAGAAGCTTTCTTT. Full variable domain (missing parts from reference TRBV28 and TRBJ1-1): DVKVTQSSRYLVKRTGEKVFLECVQDMDHENMFWYRQDPGLGLRLIYFSYDVKMKEKGDIPEGYSVSREKKERFSLILESASTNQTSMYLCASSWTREEAFFGQGTRLTVV.

The rearrangement uses TRBV7-9 and TRBJ2-3, with 15 positions matching TRBD2. Germline V gives CDR1 SEHNR, CDR2 FQNEAQ (reference sequence). With V trimmed by 5 bases and J by 3 bases, 3 bases remained unmatched. There are 16 residues in the CDR3. The CDR3 loop reads CASSTGTSGRTDTQYF. The DNA of the CDR3 is TGTGCCAGCAGCACCGGGACTAGCGGGAGGACAGATACGCAGTATTTT.

This clonotype came up many times. The gene calls are TRBV29-1 and TRBJ1-2; D remains unclear. The V end was cut by 5 bases, the J end by 7 bases, with 11 bases between. CDR3 length: 11 residues. CDR1 and CDR2 from the germline V gene are SQVTM and ANQGSEA. CDR3 DNA sequence: TGCAGCGTTCGATTGCAATCTGGCTACACCTTC. Encoded protein: CSVRLQSGYTF.

This clonotype has a count of ten or more. V usage is TRBV28 and J usage is TRBJ1-5; a possible D gene is TRBD1 (5 bases). V was clipped by 5 bases and J by 7 bases, with 24 bases between them. The CDR3 covers 17 residues. CDR1 and CDR2 from the germline V gene are MDHEN and SYDVKM. The CDR3 protein is CASSPSSTGTWDQPQHF. In DNA form, the CDR3 reads TGTGCCAGCAGTCCTTCGTCTACCGGGACTTGGGACCAGCCCCAGCATTTT.

Comments on this clonotype: A much larger clonotype is one base distant, so this may be a read error. The chain combines TRBV29-1 with TRBJ1-1; the D gene is possibly TRBD1 (5 bases). This CDR3 has 16 residues. Germline values: CDR1 SQVTM, CDR2 ANQGSEA. DNA for the CDR3: TGCAGCGTTCTAGGGGCCTCCACACTTATGAACACTGAAGCTATCTTT. It encodes CSVLGASTLMNTEAIF.

This clonotype was detected once. This chain links TRBV20-1 with TRBJ2-1; D gene ambiguous. The end of the DNA aligns better with TRBJ2-7, so the J call may be wrong. Germline loops: CDR1 DFQATT, CDR2 SNEGSKA (reference sequence). CDR3 size: 12 residues. CDR3 region: CSARRADLEQYF. DNA of the CDR3: TGCAGTGCTAGACGGGCAGACCTAGAGCAGTACTTC.

A few counts support this clonotype. V is TRBV28 and J is TRBJ1-2, with 9 bases aligning to TRBD1. The V segment lost 8 bases and the J segment 5 bases; nucleotides outside the gene matches: 6. The CDR3 runs 13 residues. Germline CDR1 reads MDHEN; CDR2 reads SYDVKM. The CDR3 reads CASRGQGSYGYTF. The DNA for the CDR3 is TGTGCCAGCCGCGGACAGGGGTCATATGGCTACACCTTC.

This clonotype was found once. Relative to the germline gene, one junction end is altered; a read error may explain this. The chain links TRBV6-5 to TRBJ1-4, with D possibly TRBD1 on 6 matching bases. Germline CDR1 MNHEY, CDR2 SVGAGI. CDR3 length: 13 amino acids. DNA of the CDR3: TGTGCCAGCAGGACAGGCCTTAATGAAAAACTGCTTTTT. It specifies CASRTGLNEKLLF.

Concerning this clonotype: This clone may be a read error of a much larger clone one base away. The gene calls are TRBV15 and TRBJ2-3; D might be TRBD1 or TRBD2, each matching 5 bases. The CDR3 contains 18 residues. V dropped 5 bases and J dropped 0 bases, with 21 bases sitting between them. The germline gives CDR1 LNHNV, CDR2 YYDKDF (reference sequence). CDR3 coding DNA: TGTGCCACCAGCGGACAACTAACGAGAGGGACGAGCACAGATACGCAGTATTTT. Translation gives CATSGQLTRGTSTDTQYF.

At least ten counts were recorded for this clonotype. The rearrangement uses TRBV4-1 and TRBJ1-1, with D uncertain. Per germline, CDR1 MGHRA and CDR2 YSYEKL. Trimming took off 1 base at V and 1 base at J, with 4 bases between the two ends. The length of the CDR3 is 13 residues. The CDR3 loop reads CASSQGRNTEAFF. CDR3 coding DNA: TGCGCCAGCAGCCAAGGCAGGAACACTGAAGCTTTCTTT.

There are a few counts of this clonotype. V and J are TRBV15 and TRBJ2-3; D remains ambiguous. The CDR3 totals 15 residues. The germline CDR1 and CDR2 sequences are LNHNV and YYDKDF (reference sequence). V was pared by 1 base and J by 0 bases, with 8 bases between. Written as DNA, the CDR3 is TGTGCCACCAGCAGAGCTGGCACTAGCACAGATACGCAGTATTTT. Protein product: CATSRAGTSTDTQYF.

This clonotype has just one count. Given a much more abundant clone one base away, this may be a read error. The chain carries TRBV7-9 and TRBJ2-5; 11 positions match TRBD2. The length of the CDR3 is 18 residues. Germline V gene lookup returns CDR1 SEHNR and CDR2 FQNEAQ (reference sequence). CDR3 nucleotides: TGTGCCAGCAGCTTACCCTCGGGACTAGCGGCGTTACAAGAGTCCCAGTACTTC. Translating it yields CASSLPSGLAALQESQYF. The full variable domain, its missing parts supplied by reference TRBV7-9 and TRBJ2-5, is DTGVSQNPRHKITKRGQNVTFRCDPISEHNRLYWYRQTLGQGPEFLTYFQNEAQLEKSRLLSDRFSAERPKGSFSTLEIQRTEQGDSAMYLCASSLPSGLAALQESQYFGPGTRLLVL.